The rows below give T cell receptor beta chains drawn from one sample of a study of OX40 agonist ivuxolimab in advanced cancers. The table came from immunoSEQ multiplex PCR; TCRdb's copy has only in-frame clones and leaves some out. In the table there are approximately 40,000 clones, about 92% of which are singletons. Sequenced here: CD4+ or CD8+ T cells sorted from blood, sampled in a trial of the OX40 agonist ivuxolimab. The receptors come from an adult with an advanced solid tumor such as melanoma, head and neck, liver or kidney cancer. Each CDR3 is given with its conserved first and last residue. Fields, in order: D gene, V gene, CDR3 length, J gene, clone size, CDR3 protein, CDR3 DNA. A D gene is named only where the DNA matches it firmly. Rows give clone size only sometimes, using once, few, many, or a class for an expanded clone.

D gene: .
V gene: TRBV4-2
CDR3 length: 15
J gene: TRBJ1-2
clone size: .
CDR3 protein: CASSQEDGGDYGYTF
CDR3 DNA: TGTGCCAGCAGCCAAGAGGATGGGGGCGACTATGGCTACACCTTC

D gene: .
V gene: TRBV9
CDR3 length: 16
J gene: TRBJ2-3
clone size: .
CDR3 protein: CASSKGGGNRADTQYF
CDR3 DNA: TGTGCCAGCAGCAAAGGAGGCGGGAATAGGGCAGATACGCAGTATTTT

D gene: TRBD2
V gene: TRBV9
CDR3 length: 14
J gene: TRBJ2-2
clone size: .
CDR3 protein: CASSPTSGSRELFF
CDR3 DNA: TGTGCCAGCAGCCCTACTAGCGGGAGCAGGGAGCTGTTTTTT

D gene: .
V gene: TRBV5-8
CDR3 length: 14
J gene: TRBJ1-1
clone size: .
CDR3 protein: CASSFQTANTEAFF
CDR3 DNA: TGTGCCAGCAGCTTCCAGACAGCCAACACTGAAGCTTTCTTT

D gene: .
V gene: TRBV30
CDR3 length: 12
J gene: TRBJ1-1
clone size: .
CDR3 protein: CAWSVTQKKAFF
CDR3 DNA: TGTGCCTGGAGTGTTACTCAAAAAAAAGCTTTCTTT

D gene: .
V gene: TRBV11-2
CDR3 length: 12
J gene: TRBJ2-1
clone size: .
CDR3 protein: CASTQRGDEQFF
CDR3 DNA: TGTGCCAGCACCCAGAGGGGCGATGAGCAGTTCTTC

D gene: .
V gene: TRBV30
CDR3 length: 11
J gene: TRBJ2-1
clone size: .
CDR3 protein: CAWSETNEQFF
CDR3 DNA: TGTGCCTGGAGTGAGACTAATGAGCAGTTCTTC

D gene: .
V gene: TRBV11-2
CDR3 length: 15
J gene: TRBJ1-2
clone size: .
CDR3 protein: CASSLEAGLHYGYTF
CDR3 DNA: TGTGCCAGCAGCTTAGAGGCAGGCCTTCACTATGGCTACACCTTC

D gene: TRBD1
V gene: TRBV2
CDR3 length: 17
J gene: TRBJ1-5
clone size: .
CDR3 protein: CASSWDREFSGNQPQHF
CDR3 DNA: TGTGCCAGCAGCTGGGACAGGGAGTTTAGTGGCAATCAGCCCCAGCATTTT

D gene: .
V gene: TRBV7-2
CDR3 length: 15
J gene: TRBJ2-1
clone size: few
CDR3 protein: CASSLGGDPYNEQFF
CDR3 DNA: TGTGCCAGCAGCTTAGGTGGGGATCCCTACAATGAGCAGTTCTTC

D gene: .
V gene: TRBV6-5
CDR3 length: 14
J gene: TRBJ2-1
clone size: .
CDR3 protein: CASSYTLSGNEQFF
CDR3 DNA: TGTGCCAGCAGTTACACCCTCTCCGGGAATGAGCAGTTCTTC

D gene: .
V gene: TRBV19
CDR3 length: 18
J gene: TRBJ2-6
clone size: .
CDR3 protein: CASSITGIAKAGANVLTF
CDR3 DNA: TGTGCCAGTAGTATCACCGGGATAGCAAAAGCTGGGGCCAACGTCCTGACTTTC

D gene: TRBD1
V gene: TRBV9
CDR3 length: 16
J gene: TRBJ2-2
clone size: .
CDR3 protein: CASSVAGTGGTGELFF
CDR3 DNA: TGTGCCAGCAGCGTAGCCGGGACAGGGGGGACCGGGGAGCTGTTTTTT

D gene: .
V gene: TRBV7-9
CDR3 length: 16
J gene: TRBJ1-5
clone size: .
CDR3 protein: CASSSPRLYSNQPQHF
CDR3 DNA: TGTGCCAGCAGCTCACCCCGATTATATAGCAATCAGCCCCAGCATTTT

D gene: TRBD2
V gene: TRBV7-3
CDR3 length: 17
J gene: TRBJ2-7
clone size: .
CDR3 protein: CASSGRTLAGSSYEQYF
CDR3 DNA: TGTGCCAGCAGCGGTCGTACTTTAGCGGGGAGCTCCTACGAGCAGTACTTC